This record looks at one T cell receptor (beta chain) sequence and its context. Source study methods: Reference gene primer amplification gave nucleated cell count estimates. Some clones are missing from TCRdb's copy, which holds only in-frame ones; the method was immunoSEQ multiplex PCR. The V and J calls and clone size come from that table; D and trimming were worked out from the DNA. Of 150,000 or so clones detected, approximately 90% appear once; the ten largest clones hold approximately 2.4%. The data belong to a study of blood T cell repertoires in COVID-19. On the study more broadly: PBMCs, B-cell-depleted T cells, or T cells provided the cDNA or gDNA that made up the material.

The germline gives CDR1 ENHRY, CDR2 SYGVKD. The CDR3 is 16 amino acids. Losses at the gene ends were 10 bases for V and 0 bases for J; bases not matched to a gene: 7. Sample: peripheral blood. The TCR was taken from a man between 18 and 35 years old with acute or convalescent COVID-19. The V gene is TRBV10-3, the J gene TRBJ2-1, with TRBD1 matching 12 bases. The DNA for the CDR3 is TGTGCCACCGGGACAGGGGGCGGCAGCTCCTACAATGAGCAGTTCTTC. Protein sequence: CATGTGGGSSYNEQFF.